One and the same sample provided the 30 T cell receptor beta chains below, sequenced in a study of shared clonotypes between healthy human individuals. Clones were sequenced by immunoSEQ multiplex PCR, and TCRdb holds only the in-frame ones, with some missing. Of about 650,000 clones listed, around 95% are singletons. CD45RO negativity and positive selection for CCR7 defined naive CD8 cells, a population that excluded terminally differentiated effector memory CD45RA+ cells. Sequencing used naive CD8+ T cells sorted from blood. The receptors originated from a woman aged 25 to 39 in good health.

This chain links TRBV6-6 with TRBJ1-2; tentatively, D is TRBD1 (6 bases). Trimming shortened V by 6 bases and J by 2 bases, and 13 bases separated the two germline ends. This CDR3 is built from 14 residues. Germline CDR1 reads MNHNY; CDR2 reads SVGAGI (reference sequence). CDR3 coding DNA: TGTGCCAGCAGCCCTAGGGGGGCCAACTATGGCTACACCTTC. This sequence encodes CASSPRGANYGYTF.

This clone was seen a single time. The V call is TRBV4-1, the J call TRBJ2-3, with 8 nucleotides matching TRBD2. Per germline, CDR1 MGHRA and CDR2 YSYEKL. V gave up 1 base and J gave up 1 base; unmatched junction bases: 10. CDR3 length: 18 amino acids. The chain's CDR3 is CASSQATSGGLGTDTQYF. The CDR3 nucleotides read TGCGCCAGCAGCCAAGCCACATCGGGGGGGTTGGGCACAGATACGCAGTATTTT.

The gene calls are TRBV4-1 and TRBJ2-5; perhaps D is TRBD1 or TRBD2 (6 bases each). The ends were cut back, 5 bases at V and 5 bases at J, with 12 bases in the middle. This CDR3 spans 13 amino acids. Germline-derived CDR1 and CDR2 are MGHRA and YSYEKL. CDR3 nucleotides: TGCGCCAGCAGCGCCAGGGGAGGCGAGACCCAGTACTTC. It yields the protein CASSARGGETQYF.

The chain uses TRBV28 and TRBJ2-1; D is perhaps TRBD1 or TRBD2 (5 bases each). In germline, CDR1 is MDHEN, CDR2 SYDVKM. V lost 3 bases to trimming and J lost 5 bases, with 23 bases between them. This CDR3 region has 18 residues. The chain's CDR3 is CASSFFWGEGQRDNEQFF. CDR3 in DNA: TGTGCCAGCAGTTTTTTTTGGGGCGAGGGCCAGCGCGACAATGAGCAGTTCTTC.

V is TRBV4-1 and J is TRBJ1-2; a weak D match, TRBD1 (6 bases). Germline values: CDR1 MGHRA, CDR2 YSYEKL. The CDR3 is 15 amino acids. Trimming removed 0 bases from V and 2 bases from J, with 10 bases in between. CDR3 protein: CASSQDLGQNYGYTF. In nucleotides, the CDR3 is TGCGCCAGCAGCCAAGATTTAGGACAGAACTATGGCTACACCTTC.

The chain is built from TRBV14 and TRBJ2-1; 9 positions match TRBD2. Germline V lookup: CDR1 SGHDN, CDR2 FVKESK. The length of the CDR3 is 15 residues. J was trimmed by 7 bases and V by 2 bases; bases with no gene match: 6. This chain's CDR3 is CASSQPGLAVNEQFF. Here the CDR3 DNA reads TGTGCCAGCAGCCAACCGGGACTAGCTGTAAATGAGCAGTTCTTC.

The chain links TRBV29-1 to TRBJ2-2, with a weak D call TRBD2 (6 bases). This CDR3 contains 14 residues. Germline lookup yields CDR1 SQVTM and CDR2 ANQGSEA. The V end was cut by 7 bases, the J end by 0 bases, with 12 bases between. The CDR3 nucleotides read TGCAGCGGGGCCGGGACTGCGAACACCGGGGAGCTGTTTTTT. It yields the protein CSGAGTANTGELFF.

A single count supports this clone. CDR3: CASSEGGQGYGYTF. In nucleotides, the CDR3 is TGTGCCAGCAGCGAGGGGGGACAGGGCTATGGCTACACCTTC. The gene calls are TRBV9 and TRBJ1-2; 9 nucleotides align to TRBD1. Germline V gives CDR1 SGDLS, CDR2 YYNGEE. V lost 3 bases to trimming and J lost 4 bases; unmatched junction nucleotides: 4. The CDR3 spans 14 residues.

The V call is TRBV5-1, the J call TRBJ2-1, with 8 nucleotides matching TRBD2. Germline values: CDR1 SGHRS, CDR2 YFSETQ. CDR3 size: 16 residues. Losses at the gene ends were 7 bases for V and 8 bases for J; bases not matched to a gene: 17. The CDR3 sequence is CASAPGLAGRSDEQFF. The CDR3 DNA reads TGCGCCAGCGCCCCTGGATTAGCGGGAAGGAGTGATGAGCAGTTCTTC. The full variable domain, its missing parts supplied by reference TRBV5-1 and TRBJ2-1, is KAGVTQTPRYLIKTRGQQVTLSCSPISGHRSVSWYQQTPGQGLQFLFEYFSETQRNKGNFPGRFSGRQFSNSRSEMNVSTLELGDSALYLCASAPGLAGRSDEQFFGPGTRLTVL.

This chain connects TRBV28 to TRBJ2-3, with 11 bases identical to TRBD2. The germline V gene encodes CDR1 MDHEN and CDR2 SYDVKM. The CDR3 is made up of 17 amino acids. V gave up 2 bases and J gave up 4 bases; unmatched junction bases: 8. The chain's CDR3 is CASSLTRLAGSADTQYF. The DNA for the CDR3 is TGTGCCAGCAGTTTAACCCGACTAGCGGGATCGGCAGATACGCAGTATTTT.

This clone came up once. The chain joins TRBV28 to TRBJ2-7; D possibly corresponds to TRBD1 (6 bases). The CDR3 contains 12 residues. CDR1 is MDHEN and CDR2 is SYDVKM in the germline V gene. Trimming removed 8 bases at V and 5 bases at J, with 13 bases between. Here the CDR3 reads CASCLQGNEQYF. CDR3 nucleotides: TGTGCCAGCTGCCTACAGGGTAACGAGCAGTACTTC.

V gene TRBV19 combines with J gene TRBJ2-7; the match to TRBD1 covers 10 bases. The V gene's germline CDR1 is LNHDA and CDR2 SQIVND (reference sequence). The CDR3 sequence is 13 residues long. The ends lost 7 bases at V and 4 bases at J; junction bases unmatched: 4. The CDR3 protein is CASMGQGFYEQYF. The CDR3 DNA follows: TGTGCCAGTATGGGACAGGGGTTTTACGAGCAGTACTTC.

V usage is TRBV6-1 and J usage is TRBJ1-2; D is unresolved. Trimming took 2 bases from V and 6 from J, leaving 16 bases between them. Germline V CDR1 and CDR2: MNHNS, SASEGT. The CDR3 is 15 residues long. Here the CDR3 reads CASSEYLDRFDGYTF. The DNA of the CDR3 is TGTGCCAGCAGTGAATACTTGGACCGATTTGATGGCTACACCTTC.

The sample holds a few counts of this clone. The chain carries TRBV7-9 and TRBJ2-1, with D perhaps matching TRBD2 (6 bases). Germline V lookup: CDR1 SEHNR, CDR2 FQNEAQ (reference sequence). The CDR3 runs to 14 residues. Trimming pared 1 base from V and 8 bases from J, leaving 12 bases between. In DNA form, the CDR3 reads TGTGCCAGCAGCTTAGGTGGGAGGATCGATGAGCAGTTCTTC. Translation: CASSLGGRIDEQFF.

V gene TRBV29-1 combines with J gene TRBJ2-1; 14 bases fit TRBD2. Looked up from germline, CDR1 is SQVTM and CDR2 is ANQGSEA. The CDR3 has 16 amino acids. Unmatched junction bases numbered 6, after V lost 0 bases and J lost 8 bases. CDR3 region: CSVEDGLAGGIYEQFF. CDR3 DNA sequence: TGCAGCGTTGAAGATGGACTAGCGGGAGGAATCTATGAGCAGTTCTTC.

This chain connects TRBV28 to TRBJ2-2; the D call may be TRBD1 or TRBD2 (5 bases each). Trimming stripped 2 bases from V and 5 bases from J, with 15 bases between. CDR1 and CDR2 from the germline V gene are MDHEN and SYDVKM. The CDR3 length is 16 residues. This CDR3 reads CASSLGTQMGTGELFF. In DNA, the CDR3 is TGTGCCAGCAGTTTAGGGACGCAAATGGGGACCGGGGAGCTGTTTTTT.

V usage is TRBV5-1 and J usage is TRBJ2-7; no firm D call. CDR1 is SGHRS, CDR2 YFSETQ, per germline. This CDR3 is built from 13 residues. V was trimmed by 2 bases and J by 0 bases, leaving 6 bases between them. This CDR3 reads CASSFRSSYEQYF. In DNA, the CDR3 is TGCGCCAGCAGCTTCAGGAGCTCCTACGAGCAGTACTTC.

The chain employs TRBV2 and TRBJ1-1; 9 positions agree with TRBD1. CDR1 and CDR2 from the germline V gene are SNHLY and FYNNEI. The CDR3 is 16 amino acids. V shed 7 bases and J 6 bases; nucleotides not matched to a gene: 15. For the CDR3, the DNA is TGTGCCAGCATGGGGGGGGACAGGGCTAGGATTTCTGAAGCTTTCTTT. Its translation is CASMGGDRARISEAFF. The whole variable domain, remainder taken from reference TRBV2 and TRBJ1-1, is EPEVTQTPSHQVTQMGQEVILRCVPISNHLYFYWYRQILGQKVEFLVSFYNNEISEKSEIFDDQFSVERPDGSNFTLKIRSTKLEDSAMYFCASMGGDRARISEAFFGQGTRLTVV.

The chain is built from TRBV28 and TRBJ2-5; 11 nucleotides agree with TRBD2. This CDR3 spans 17 amino acids. V dropped 7 bases and J dropped 2; count of bases not matched to a gene: 12. The germline CDR1 and CDR2 sequences are MDHEN and SYDVKM. The CDR3 loop is CASILSGTSGAQETQYF. The CDR3 DNA reads as TGTGCCAGCATCCTATCCGGGACTAGCGGAGCACAAGAGACCCAGTACTTC. Full variable domain (missing parts from reference TRBV28 and TRBJ2-5): DVKVTQSSRYLVKRTGEKVFLECVQDMDHENMFWYRQDPGLGLRLIYFSYDVKMKEKGDIPEGYSVSREKKERFSLILESASTNQTSMYLCASILSGTSGAQETQYFGPGTRLLVL.

The J gene is TRBJ1-2, the V gene TRBV27, with D possibly TRBD1 on 5 matching bases. Germline CDR1 and CDR2: MNHEY and SMNVEV (reference sequence). Between the trimmed V and J ends, which lost 2 bases and 7 bases, there was a span of 14 bases. The CDR3 runs to 14 residues. This chain's CDR3 is CASSLDGGWSGYTF. CDR3 DNA: TGTGCCAGCAGTTTAGACGGGGGTTGGAGTGGCTACACCTTC.

The CDR3 coding sequence is TGTGCCAGCAGCTTGCTAGTCGCGGCAGATACGCAGTATTTT. Translating it yields CASSLLVAADTQYF. V is TRBV5-6 and J is TRBJ2-3; D is ambiguous. V was shortened by 1 base and J by 4 bases, with 10 bases between the two germline ends. The CDR3 spans 14 residues. The germline CDR1 and CDR2 sequences are SGHDT and YYEEEE.

The chain employs TRBV5-4 and TRBJ2-7; 9 bases are shared with TRBD2. The CDR3 runs to 15 residues. V lost 4 bases, J lost 5 bases, and 10 bases stayed unmatched. Germline-derived CDR1 and CDR2 are SGHNT and YYREEE (reference sequence). The CDR3 spells CASSPWGGRAHEQYF. The DNA of the CDR3 is TGTGCCAGCAGCCCCTGGGGCGGGAGGGCCCACGAGCAGTACTTC.

The V and J genes are TRBV7-8 and TRBJ2-1, with 8 positions matching TRBD2. CDR3 length: 16 residues. Trimming cost V 4 bases and J 3 bases; bases outside gene matches: 8. The V gene's germline CDR1 is SGHVS and CDR2 FQNEAQ. Written as DNA, the CDR3 is TGTGCCAGCAGCTCATCCTCGGGACTAGACTACAATGAGCAGTTCTTC. Translation: CASSSSSGLDYNEQFF.

This chain connects TRBV19 to TRBJ2-7; D is unclear. With 1 base removed from V and 3 bases from J, the gap between germline ends came to 10 bases. The CDR3 consists of 14 residues. Germline CDR1 LNHDA, CDR2 SQIVND (reference sequence). The CDR3: CASSIAPEYYEQYF. Written as DNA, the CDR3 is TGTGCCAGTAGTATAGCGCCGGAGTACTACGAGCAGTACTTC.

This chain uses TRBV21-1 with TRBJ1-5. TRBV21-1 is reported as a pseudogene. The CDR3 runs 16 residues. CDR3 DNA: TGTGCCAGCAGCAAAAAGTGGAGGCCCAGCAATCAGCCCCAGCATTTT. This translates into CASSKKWRPSNQPQHF.

The CDR3 reads CASSPPLVGRGEAYEQYF. In DNA form, the CDR3 reads TGCGCCAGCAGCCCCCCCCTAGTAGGACGCGGAGAGGCCTACGAGCAGTACTTC. This sequence joins TRBV5-1 and TRBJ2-7; D is unclear. The germline CDR1 and CDR2 sequences are SGHRS and YFSETQ. Trimming removed 4 bases at V and 2 bases at J, with 25 bases between. The CDR3 consists of 18 residues.

V is TRBV2 and J is TRBJ2-7, with D hard to call. Per germline, CDR1 SNHLY and CDR2 FYNNEI. Trimming removed 2 bases from V and 4 bases from J, with 9 bases in between. This CDR3 has 13 residues. The CDR3 sequence: CASSESLVYEQYF. The DNA for the CDR3 is TGTGCCAGCAGTGAAAGTTTAGTTTACGAGCAGTACTTC.

The chain couples TRBV19 to TRBJ2-2, with D possibly being TRBD1 (5 bases). V gave up 3 bases and J gave up 3 bases, with 8 bases separating them. Germline assignment: CDR1 LNHDA and CDR2 SQIVND (reference sequence). The CDR3 totals 14 residues. Here the CDR3 reads CASSMIRDTGELFF. The CDR3 DNA sequence: TGTGCCAGTAGTATGATCAGGGACACCGGGGAGCTGTTTTTT.

The V gene is TRBV27, the J gene TRBJ2-7, with TRBD2 matching over 11 bases. Trimming at V came to 7 bases and at J to 6 bases, leaving 8 bases not matched to a gene. This CDR3 is built from 14 residues. The germline V gene has CDR1 MNHEY and CDR2 SMNVEV (reference sequence). The CDR3 nucleotides are TGTGCCAGCACCCTAATAGCGGGAGGGTCCGAGCAGTACTTC. Translation: CASTLIAGGSEQYF.

This rearrangement joins TRBV7-8 to TRBJ2-5; possible D gene TRBD2, 7 bases. With 5 bases removed from V and 1 base from J, the gap between germline ends came to 20 bases. This CDR3 is 17 amino acids long. Germline-derived CDR1 and CDR2 are SGHVS and FQNEAQ. CDR3 region: CASSQIGGGGIQETQYF. Written as DNA, the CDR3 is TGTGCCAGCAGCCAGATAGGGGGGGGAGGGATCCAAGAGACCCAGTACTTC.